The 5 T cell receptor beta chains given below trace back to one sample, sequenced in a study of T cell responses to AZD1222 COVID-19 vaccine. Clones were sequenced by immunoSEQ multiplex PCR, and TCRdb holds only the in-frame ones, with some missing. The sample lists some 180,000 clones; 85% to 95% were seen once. This sample comprised peripheral blood, obtained on day 0 of AZD1222 vaccination. These receptor sequences come from an adult in good health.

This clone occurred once. The J gene is TRBJ2-7, the V gene TRBV7-9; 13 bases line up with TRBD2. The CDR3 loop spans 18 amino acids. The germline gives CDR1 SEHNR, CDR2 FQNEAQ (reference sequence). V shed 2 bases and J 0 bases; nucleotides not matched to a gene: 7. Here the CDR3 reads CASSLRLAGGPSSYEQYF. CDR3 nucleotide sequence: TGTGCCAGCAGCTTAAGACTAGCGGGGGGCCCGAGCTCCTACGAGCAGTACTTC.

The chain has TRBV6-5 and TRBJ1-4; D perhaps matches TRBD1 (5 bases). Germline CDR1 and CDR2: MNHEY and SVGAGI. Deletions cut 5 bases from V and 11 bases from J, with 9 bases between. The CDR3 spans 11 residues. The DNA of the CDR3 is TGTGCCAGCAGTACCGAGGGGAAACTGTTTTTT. This sequence encodes CASSTEGKLFF.

The chain employs TRBV7-6 and TRBJ2-3; D unresolved. This CDR3 has 11 amino acids. The V gene's germline CDR1 is SGHVS and CDR2 FNYEAQ. Trimming removed 1 base from V and 7 bases from J, with 3 bases in between. CDR3 nucleotide sequence: TGTGCCAGCAGCTTAGATAATACGCAGTATTTT. This sequence encodes CASSLDNTQYF.

The count of this clone is one. The V call is TRBV3-1 (or the pseudogene TRBV3-2), the J call TRBJ1-2; TRBD1 might be the D (5 bases). Trimming shortened V by 0 bases and J by 6 bases, and 14 bases separated the two germline ends. Germline CDR1 reads LGHDT; CDR2 reads YNNKEL (reference sequence). This CDR3 contains 15 residues. CDR3 sequence reads: CASSQDTRGRDGYTF. CDR3 DNA: TGTGCCAGCAGCCAAGATACGAGGGGCAGGGATGGCTACACCTTC.

The chain joins TRBV28 to TRBJ1-3; TRBD1 matches at 9 bases. Germline V CDR1 and CDR2: MDHEN, SYDVKM. This CDR3 contains 16 residues. Trimming at V came to 3 bases and at J to 1 base, leaving 4 bases not matched to a gene. The CDR3 DNA reads TGTGCCAGCAGTTTGTCCGGGACAGGGTCTGGAAACACCATATATTTT. This encodes CASSLSGTGSGNTIYF.